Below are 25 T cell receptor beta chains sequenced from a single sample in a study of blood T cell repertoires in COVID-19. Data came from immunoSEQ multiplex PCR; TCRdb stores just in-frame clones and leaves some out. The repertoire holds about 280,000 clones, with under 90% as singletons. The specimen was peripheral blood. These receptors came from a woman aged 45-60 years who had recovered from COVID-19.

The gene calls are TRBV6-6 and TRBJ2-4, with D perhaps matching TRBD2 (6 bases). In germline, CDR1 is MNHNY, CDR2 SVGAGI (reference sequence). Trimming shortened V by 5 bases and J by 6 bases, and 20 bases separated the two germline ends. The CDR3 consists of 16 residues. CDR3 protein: CASSKSGAAGRNIQYF. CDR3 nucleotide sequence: TGTGCCAGCAGTAAATCCGGGGCCGCGGGGAGAAACATTCAGTACTTC.

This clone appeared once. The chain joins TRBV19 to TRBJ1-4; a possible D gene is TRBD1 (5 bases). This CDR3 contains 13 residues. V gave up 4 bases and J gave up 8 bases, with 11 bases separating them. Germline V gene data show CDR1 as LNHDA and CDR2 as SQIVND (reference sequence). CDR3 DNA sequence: TGTGCCAGTAGTACCGGGGGAAACGAAAAACTGTTTTTT. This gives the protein CASSTGGNEKLFF.

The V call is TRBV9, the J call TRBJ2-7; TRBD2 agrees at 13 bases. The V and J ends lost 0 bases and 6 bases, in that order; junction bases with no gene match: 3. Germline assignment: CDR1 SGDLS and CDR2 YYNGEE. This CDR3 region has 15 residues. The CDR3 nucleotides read TGTGCCAGCAGCGTAGGACTAGCGGGAGGAAGCGAGCAGTACTTC. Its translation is CASSVGLAGGSEQYF.

This CDR3 reads CASSQGPGQGSDTQYF. In nucleotides, the CDR3 is TGCGCCAGCAGCCAAGGCCCGGGACAGGGTTCAGATACGCAGTATTTT. The chain links TRBV4-3 to TRBJ2-3; 9 bases align to TRBD1. This CDR3 region has 16 residues. CDR1 is LGHNA and CDR2 is YSLEER in the germline V gene. The junction had 6 bases not matched to a gene; V was cut back by 1 base and J by 4 bases.

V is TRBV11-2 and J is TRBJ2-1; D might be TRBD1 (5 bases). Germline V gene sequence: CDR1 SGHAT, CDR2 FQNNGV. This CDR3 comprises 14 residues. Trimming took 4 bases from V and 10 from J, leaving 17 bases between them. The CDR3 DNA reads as TGTGCCAGCAGCTCACGGATGGGGCTGGCGGAGCAGTTCTTC. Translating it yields CASSSRMGLAEQFF.

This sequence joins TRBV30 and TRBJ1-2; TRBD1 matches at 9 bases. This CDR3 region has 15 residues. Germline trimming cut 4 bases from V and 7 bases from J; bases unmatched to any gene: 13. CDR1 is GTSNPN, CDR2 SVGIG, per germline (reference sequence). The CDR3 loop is CAWTQRRDRVFGYTF. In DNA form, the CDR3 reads TGTGCCTGGACCCAGCGCCGGGACAGGGTTTTTGGCTACACCTTC.

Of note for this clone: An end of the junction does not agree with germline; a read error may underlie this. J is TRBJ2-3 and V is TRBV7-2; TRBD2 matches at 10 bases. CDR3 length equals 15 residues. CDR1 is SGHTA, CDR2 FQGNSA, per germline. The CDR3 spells CASSLAGARGDTQYF. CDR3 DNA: TGTGCCAGCAGCCTAGCGGGAGCGCGGGGAGATACGCAGTATTTT.

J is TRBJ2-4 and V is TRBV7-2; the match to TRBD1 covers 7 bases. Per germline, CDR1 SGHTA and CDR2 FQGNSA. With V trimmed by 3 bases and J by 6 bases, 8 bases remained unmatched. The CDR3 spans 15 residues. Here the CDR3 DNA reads TGTGCCAGCAGCTTGGATACTAGGACAGGAAACATTCAGTACTTC. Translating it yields CASSLDTRTGNIQYF. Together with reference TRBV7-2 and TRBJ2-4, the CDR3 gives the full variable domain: GAGVSQSPSNKVTEKGKDVELRCDPISGHTALYWYRQSLGQGLEFLIYFQGNSAPDKSGLPSDRFSAERTGGSVSTLTIQRTQQEDSAVYLCASSLDTRTGNIQYFGAGTRLSVL.

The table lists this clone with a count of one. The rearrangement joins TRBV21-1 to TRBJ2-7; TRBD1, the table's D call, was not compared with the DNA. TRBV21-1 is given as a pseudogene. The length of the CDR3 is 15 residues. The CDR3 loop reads CASSKVTGDQLEQYF. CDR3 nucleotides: TGTGCCAGCAGCAAAGTTACAGGGGACCAACTCGAGCAGTACTTC.

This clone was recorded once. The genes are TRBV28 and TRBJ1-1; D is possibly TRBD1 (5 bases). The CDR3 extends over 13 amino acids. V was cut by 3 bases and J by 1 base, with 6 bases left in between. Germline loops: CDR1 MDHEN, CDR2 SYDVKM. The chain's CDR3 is CASSFQGNTEAFF. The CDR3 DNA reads TGTGCCAGCAGTTTCCAGGGGAACACTGAAGCTTTCTTT.

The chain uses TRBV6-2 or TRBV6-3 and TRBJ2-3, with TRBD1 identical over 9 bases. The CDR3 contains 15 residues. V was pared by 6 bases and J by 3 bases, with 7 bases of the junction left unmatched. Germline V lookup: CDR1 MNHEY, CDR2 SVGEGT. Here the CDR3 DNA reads TGTGCCAGCAGCGAAGGGACAGGGATTACAGATACGCAGTATTTT. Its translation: CASSEGTGITDTQYF.

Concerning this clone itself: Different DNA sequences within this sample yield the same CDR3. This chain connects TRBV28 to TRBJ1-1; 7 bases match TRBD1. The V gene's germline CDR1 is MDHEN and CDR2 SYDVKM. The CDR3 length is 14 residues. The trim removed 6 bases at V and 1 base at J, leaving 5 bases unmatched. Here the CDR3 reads CASRTGTANTEAFF. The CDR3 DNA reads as TGTGCCAGCAGAACCGGGACAGCGAACACTGAAGCTTTCTTT.

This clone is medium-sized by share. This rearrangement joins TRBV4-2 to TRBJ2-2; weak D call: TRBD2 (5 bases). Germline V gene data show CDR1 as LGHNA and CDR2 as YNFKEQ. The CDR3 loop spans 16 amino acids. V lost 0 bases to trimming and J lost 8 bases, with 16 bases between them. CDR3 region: CASSQDRLATMGELFF. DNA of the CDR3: TGTGCCAGCAGCCAAGATAGGCTAGCAACCATGGGGGAGCTGTTTTTT.

The CDR3 nucleotides read TGTGCCAGCAGCTTATCGGAGAGGGCTGAAGCTTTCTTT. Translation gives CASSLSERAEAFF. This rearrangement joins TRBV7-3 to TRBJ1-1; D unclear. Trimming removed 2 bases at V and 6 bases at J, with 10 bases between. This CDR3 is 13 amino acids long. Per germline, CDR1 SGHTA and CDR2 FQGTGA.

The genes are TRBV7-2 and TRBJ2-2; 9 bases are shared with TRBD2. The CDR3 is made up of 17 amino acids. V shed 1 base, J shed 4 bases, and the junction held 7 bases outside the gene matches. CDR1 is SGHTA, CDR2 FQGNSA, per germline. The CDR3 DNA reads TGTGCCAGCAGCTTAGAACCGCTAGCGGGGACCACCGGGGAGCTGTTTTTT. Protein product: CASSLEPLAGTTGELFF.

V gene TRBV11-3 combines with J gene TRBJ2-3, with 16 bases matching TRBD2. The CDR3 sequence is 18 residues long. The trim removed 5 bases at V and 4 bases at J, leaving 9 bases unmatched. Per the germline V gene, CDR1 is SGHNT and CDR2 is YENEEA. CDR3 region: CASSTGTSGGGSADTQYF. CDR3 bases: TGTGCCAGCAGCACCGGGACTAGCGGGGGGGGATCGGCAGATACGCAGTATTTT.

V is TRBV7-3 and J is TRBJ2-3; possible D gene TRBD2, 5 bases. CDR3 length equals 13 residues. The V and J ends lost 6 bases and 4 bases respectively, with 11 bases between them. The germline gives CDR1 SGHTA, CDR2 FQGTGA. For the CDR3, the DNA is TGTGCCAGCAGGCGGGCAATAGCAGATACGCAGTATTTT. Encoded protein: CASRRAIADTQYF. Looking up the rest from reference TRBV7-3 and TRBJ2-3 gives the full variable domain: GAGVSQTPSNKVTEKGKYVELRCDPISGHTALYWYRQSLGQGPEFLIYFQGTGAADDSGLPNDRFFAVRPEGSVSTLKIQRTERGDSAVYLCASRRAIADTQYFGPGTRLTVL.

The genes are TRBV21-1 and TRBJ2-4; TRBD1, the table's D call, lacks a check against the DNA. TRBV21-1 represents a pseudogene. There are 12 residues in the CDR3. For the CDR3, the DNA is TGTGCCGGCCTTAAAACCAAAAACATTCAGTACTTC. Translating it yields CAGLKTKNIQYF.

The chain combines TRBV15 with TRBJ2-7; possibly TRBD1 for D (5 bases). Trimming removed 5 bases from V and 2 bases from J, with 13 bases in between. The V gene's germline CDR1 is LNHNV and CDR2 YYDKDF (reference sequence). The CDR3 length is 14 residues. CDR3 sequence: CATSRNQGPYEQYF. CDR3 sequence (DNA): TGTGCCACCAGCCGAAATCAGGGCCCCTACGAGCAGTACTTC.

CDR3 amino acids: CASSQGTGRFSGNTIYF. In DNA, the CDR3 is TGTGCCAGCAGCCAAGGGACAGGGCGATTTTCTGGAAACACCATATATTTT. V and J are TRBV3-1 (or the pseudogene TRBV3-2) and TRBJ1-3, with 8 bases matching TRBD1. Germline V gene data show CDR1 as LGHDT and CDR2 as YNNKEL (reference sequence). This CDR3 has 17 residues. Trimming cost V 1 base and J 1 base; bases outside gene matches: 6.

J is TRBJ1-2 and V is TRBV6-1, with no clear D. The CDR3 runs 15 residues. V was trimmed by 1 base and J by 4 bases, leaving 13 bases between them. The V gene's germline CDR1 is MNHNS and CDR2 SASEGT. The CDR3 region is CASSEEAGYGYGYTF. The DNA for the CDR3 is TGTGCCAGCAGTGAAGAGGCAGGCTATGGCTATGGCTACACCTTC.

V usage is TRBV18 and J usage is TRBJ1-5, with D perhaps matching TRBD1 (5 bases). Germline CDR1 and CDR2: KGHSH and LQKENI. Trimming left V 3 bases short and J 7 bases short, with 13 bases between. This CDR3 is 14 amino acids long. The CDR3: CASSPTGGPQPQHF. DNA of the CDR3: TGTGCCAGCTCACCTACAGGCGGACCCCAGCCCCAGCATTTT.

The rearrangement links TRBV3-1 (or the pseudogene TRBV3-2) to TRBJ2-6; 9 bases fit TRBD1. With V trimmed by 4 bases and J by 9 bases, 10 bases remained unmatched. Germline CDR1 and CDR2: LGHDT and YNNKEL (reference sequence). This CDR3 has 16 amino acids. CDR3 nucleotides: TGTGCCAGCAGCCTCTACTTACAGGGGGCAAACAACGTCCTGACTTTC. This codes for CASSLYLQGANNVLTF.

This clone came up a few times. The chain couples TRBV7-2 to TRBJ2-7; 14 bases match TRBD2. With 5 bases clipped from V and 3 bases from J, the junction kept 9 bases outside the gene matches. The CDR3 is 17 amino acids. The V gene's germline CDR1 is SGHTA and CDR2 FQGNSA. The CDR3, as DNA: TGTGCCAGCAGCCGTAAGACCGGGACTAGCGGGGGCTACGAGCAGTACTTC. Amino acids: CASSRKTGTSGGYEQYF.

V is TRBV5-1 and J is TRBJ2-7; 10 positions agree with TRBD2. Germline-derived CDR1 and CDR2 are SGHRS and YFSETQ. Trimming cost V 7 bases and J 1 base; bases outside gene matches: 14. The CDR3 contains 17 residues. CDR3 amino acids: CASGVLAGDGGSYEQYF. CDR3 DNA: TGCGCCAGCGGGGTGCTAGCGGGAGATGGCGGGTCCTACGAGCAGTACTTC.